Included here is one TCR beta chain sequence, with context. This CDR3 has 15 amino acids. The germline V gene encodes CDR1 SNHLY and CDR2 FYNNEI. The V and J ends lost 4 bases and 8 bases, in that order; junction bases with no gene match: 8. This entry belongs to a study of OX40 agonist ivuxolimab in advanced cancers. This table comes from immunoSEQ multiplex PCR, and its TCRdb copy is limited to in-frame clones, with some not included. This sample carries more than 80,000 clones, 85% to 95% of them seen once, and the ten largest clones take about 0.24%. The specimen comprised CD4+ or CD8+ T cells sorted from blood, sampled in a trial of the OX40 agonist ivuxolimab. This TCR was recovered from an adult with an advanced solid tumor such as melanoma, head and neck, liver or kidney cancer. The chain combines TRBV2 with TRBJ1-6; 7 positions agree with TRBD1. Written as DNA, the CDR3 is TGTGCCAGCAGTGGCCCAGGGGGTAGTGATTCACCCCTCCACTTT. This translates into CASSGPGGSDSPLHF.